These 14 T cell receptor beta chains were all obtained from the same sample, sequenced in a study of T cell repertoires in cytomegalovirus infection (dated by TCRdb to about 2019). The sequencer listed for this sample is Illumina HiSeq 1500. TCRdb cleaned the public reads at Q25 with fastp, built clones with MiXCR and kept in-frame beta chains. Here each entry gathers all rows of one CDR3 protein and keeps the most common genes and DNA. The sample table records roughly 990,000 distinct CDR3 sequences; less than 40% of these occur just once. The top ten clones comprise over 12% of the sample. The sample's treatment or condition label is to be understood as: in vitro stimulation with specific CMV peptide epitopes to enrich CMV-specific T cells. No antigen has been assigned to these receptors. The source was cultured CD8+ T cells from PBMCs, collected from culture after CMV antigen stimulation. The receptors shown here come from a human donor in good health (CMV status not recorded). Some clones in this sample may be carry-over from other donors' samples.

This sequence joins TRBV28 and TRBJ2-7; 10 bases line up with TRBD1. V was pared by 8 bases and J by 1 base, with 8 bases of the junction left unmatched. CDR1 is MDHEN and CDR2 is SYDVKM in the germline V gene. The CDR3 totals 15 residues. Here the CDR3 reads CASRWGTGESYEQYF. In DNA, the CDR3 is TGTGCCAGCCGATGGGGGACAGGGGAATCCTACGAGCAGTACTTC.

The chain links TRBV6-2 or TRBV6-3 to TRBJ1-5; D may be TRBD1 (6 bases). V lost 5 bases and J lost 5, with 13 bases in between. This CDR3 has 14 residues. Per the germline V gene, CDR1 is MNHEY and CDR2 is SVGEGT. The CDR3 here is CASSAGGPDQPQHF. DNA of the CDR3: TGTGCCAGCAGTGCCGGGGGGCCCGATCAGCCCCAGCATTTT.

This clonotype was detected only a few times. The chain has TRBV6-5 and TRBJ1-6; 8 bases match TRBD1. This CDR3 has 15 residues. The V and J ends lost 0 bases and 10 bases, in that order; junction bases with no gene match: 5. Germline V gene lookup returns CDR1 MNHEY and CDR2 SVGAGI. CDR3 sequence (DNA): TGTGCCAGCAGTTACTCGGACAGGGTAATGTCACCCCTCCACTTT. Its protein is CASSYSDRVMSPLHF.

This clonotype has a count of ten or more. This sequence joins TRBV27 and TRBJ2-1; D perhaps matches TRBD1 (6 bases). Germline CDR1 MNHEY, CDR2 SMNVEV (reference sequence). This CDR3 is built from 15 residues. V lost 5 bases and J 5 bases, leaving 16 bases between the germline ends. The CDR3 region is CASSGSRQDNNEQFF. Written as DNA, the CDR3 is TGTGCCAGCAGTGGTTCGAGACAGGACAACAATGAGCAGTTCTTC.

Ten or more counts support this clonotype. The V call is TRBV7-9, the J call TRBJ1-2; D is ambiguous. Germline CDR1 reads SEHNR; CDR2 reads FQNEAQ (reference sequence). V lost 1 base and J lost 2, with 5 bases in between. The CDR3 consists of 13 residues. CDR3 sequence: CASSLDGNYGYTF. The CDR3 DNA follows: TGTGCCAGCAGCTTAGACGGGAACTATGGCTACACCTTC.

This clonotype was seen more than once but under ten times. The chain links TRBV12-5 to TRBJ1-1; D remains ambiguous. The CDR3 consists of 16 residues. Trimming left V 3 bases short and J 5 bases short, with 19 bases between. Looked up from germline, CDR1 is LGHNT and CDR2 is FRNRAP. Here the CDR3 reads CASGFSIEPRVTEAFF. In DNA, the CDR3 is TGTGCTAGTGGTTTTTCTATTGAGCCACGGGTGACTGAAGCTTTCTTT.

In its sample, this clonotype was seen many times. The chain links TRBV20-1 to TRBJ2-4; D is possibly TRBD1 (5 bases). Trimming stripped 3 bases from V and 1 base from J, with 7 bases between. CDR3 length equals 13 residues. Germline CDR1 and CDR2: DFQATT and SNEGSKA (reference sequence). CDR3 coding DNA: TGCAGTGCTAGGAACAGGGCCAAAAACATTCAGTACTTC. Its protein product is CSARNRAKNIQYF.

This clonotype was detected ten times or more. This sequence joins TRBV7-9 and TRBJ2-1; 9 nucleotides line up with TRBD1. Per germline, CDR1 SEHNR and CDR2 FQNEAQ (reference sequence). The length of the CDR3 is 13 residues. V lost 10 bases to trimming and J lost 6 bases; unmatched junction nucleotides: 7. CDR3 amino acids: CATGGTGFNEQFF. The CDR3 DNA reads TGTGCCACAGGGGGGACAGGGTTCAATGAGCAGTTCTTC.

This clonotype was recorded a few times. Here the CDR3 reads CSVEPPLADNEQFF. The CDR3 DNA sequence: TGCAGCGTTGAACCCCCCCTTGCGGACAATGAGCAGTTCTTC. This chain connects TRBV29-1 to TRBJ2-1; D unresolved. Looked up from germline, CDR1 is SQVTM and CDR2 is ANQGSEA. Trimming cost V 2 bases and J 5 bases, with 13 bases left between them. The CDR3 has 14 amino acids.

The V and J genes are TRBV7-6 and TRBJ2-5; 10 nucleotides match TRBD2. This CDR3 spans 15 amino acids. The J segment lost 5 bases and the V segment lost 7 bases, leaving 10 bases of the junction unmatched. Germline CDR1 and CDR2: SGHVS and FNYEAQ. CDR3 loop: CASKKSGGARETQYF. CDR3 bases: TGTGCCAGCAAAAAGAGCGGGGGGGCCCGGGAGACCCAGTACTTC.

The chain is built from TRBV12-3 or TRBV12-4 and TRBJ2-4, with a weak D call TRBD2 (5 bases). The CDR3 length is 14 residues. Trimming shortened V by 6 bases and J by 7 bases, and 16 bases separated the two germline ends. CDR3: CASRPWGAPNIQYF. The DNA of the CDR3 is TGTGCCAGCAGACCTTGGGGAGCGCCTAACATTCAGTACTTC.

A word on this clonotype: It may be a read error: a sequence one base away is much more abundant. The rearrangement joins TRBV7-6 to TRBJ2-7, with 7 bases fitting TRBD1. This CDR3 has 16 residues. Looked up from germline, CDR1 is SGHVS and CDR2 is FNYEAQ. The CDR3 region is CDSSPLTGQPSYEQYF. For the CDR3, the DNA is TGTGACAGCAGCCCTCTCACGGGACAGCCCTCCTACGAGCAGTACTTC.

This clonotype has ten or more counts. The V gene is TRBV7-9, the J gene TRBJ1-1; the D is unclear. This CDR3 region has 11 residues. Trimming took 6 bases from V and 4 from J, leaving 6 bases between them. From germline, CDR1 is SEHNR and CDR2 FQNEAQ (reference sequence). The CDR3 is CASSISTEAFF. The CDR3 nucleotides read TGTGCCAGCAGTATAAGCACTGAAGCTTTCTTT.

This clonotype was found a few times. V usage is TRBV7-9 and J usage is TRBJ2-3; 8 bases are a match to TRBD1. V lost 6 bases, J lost 6 bases, and 5 bases stayed unmatched. The germline V gene has CDR1 SEHNR and CDR2 FQNEAQ (reference sequence). The CDR3 is 13 residues long. Here the CDR3 reads CASRPYRGDTQYF. DNA for the CDR3: TGTGCCAGCAGACCTTACAGGGGGGATACGCAGTATTTT.